This is a list of T cell receptor beta chains from one sample in a study of blood T cell repertoires in COVID-19. Repertoires were generated with immunoSEQ multiplex PCR, while TCRdb's copy carries only in-frame clones and drops some. Of more than 250,000 clones in the sample, approximately 92% are singletons; the top ten hold approximately 17%. The sequencing input was PBMCs or T cells enriched from blood (not recorded which). The receptors were gathered from a young woman who had recovered from COVID-19. The CDR3 runs from the conserved cysteine through the conserved F or W. Fields, in order: clone size, J gene, V gene, D gene, CDR3 protein, CDR3 DNA. D genes are given only for firm matches. A row's size may be missing; if present it is once, few, many or a size class.

.,TRBJ2-7,TRBV5-1,.,CASSQGGYEQYF,TGCGCCAGCAGCCAGGGGGGCTACGAGCAGTACTTC
.,TRBJ2-1,TRBV6-5,TRBD1,CASSLTGYNEQFF,TGTGCCAGCAGTTTGACAGGGTACAATGAGCAGTTCTTC
.,TRBJ1-1,TRBV7-8,.,CASRRASQGRTEAFF,TGTGCCAGCAGACGAGCTAGTCAGGGGCGCACTGAAGCTTTCTTT
.,TRBJ2-7,TRBV4-1,.,CASSHPPSRDRYEQYF,TGCGCCAGCAGCCACCCACCGTCCAGGGATCGGTACGAGCAGTACTTC
few,TRBJ2-3,TRBV5-1,.,CASAWGQTSTDTQYF,TGCGCCAGCGCCTGGGGGCAGACTAGCACAGATACGCAGTATTTT
.,TRBJ1-1,TRBV28,TRBD1,CASSLTGGSEAFF,TGTGCCAGCAGTCTGACAGGGGGCTCTGAAGCTTTCTTT
.,TRBJ2-2,TRBV28,TRBD1,CASSWTGIGGGELFF,TGTGCCAGCAGTTGGACAGGGATCGGCGGCGGGGAGCTGTTTTTT
.,TRBJ2-5,TRBV19,.,CASSQDSKETQYF,TGTGCCAGTAGCCAGGACAGTAAAGAGACCCAGTACTTC
.,TRBJ2-6,TRBV19,TRBD1,CASSTQQGSSGANVLTF,TGTGCCAGTAGTACCCAACAGGGGTCCTCTGGGGCCAACGTCCTGACTTTC
.,TRBJ2-5,TRBV11-3,.,CASSLPWTYAQETQYF,TGTGCCAGCAGCTTACCCTGGACTTACGCGCAAGAGACCCAGTACTTC
once,TRBJ2-1,TRBV28,TRBD1,CASSLSQGVSKQFF,TGTGCCAGCAGTTTGTCTCAGGGGGTGTCTAAGCAGTTCTTC
.,TRBJ1-5,TRBV21-1,.,CASSKDGGVGNQPQHF,TGTGCCAGCAGCAAAGATGGCGGGGTCGGCAATCAGCCCCAGCATTTT
.,TRBJ1-1,TRBV28,.,CASRSPDRMNTEAFF,TGTGCCAGCAGGTCTCCCGACAGAATGAACACTGAAGCTTTCTTT
.,TRBJ2-5,TRBV5-5,.,CASSTMGGETQYF,TGTGCCAGCAGCACGATGGGCGGGGAGACCCAGTACTTC
.,TRBJ1-2,TRBV7-8,.,CASRGKTGLVGDGYTF,TGTGCCAGCAGGGGAAAGACAGGATTGGTGGGGGATGGCTACACCTTC
.,TRBJ2-1,TRBV29-1,TRBD2,CSVEDTPRGLAGDNEQFF,TGCAGCGTTGAAGACACCCCTCGAGGACTAGCGGGGGACAATGAGCAGTTCTTC
.,TRBJ1-5,TRBV19,TRBD1,CASSYRGHQPQHF,TGTGCCAGTAGTTACAGGGGGCATCAGCCCCAGCATTTT
.,TRBJ2-1,TRBV2,.,CASKTQGYDEQFF,TGTGCCAGCAAGACCCAGGGATACGATGAGCAGTTCTTC
.,TRBJ1-2,TRBV6-5,TRBD1,CASGWGTAVYGYTF,TGTGCCAGCGGGTGGGGGACAGCCGTCTATGGCTACACCTTC
.,TRBJ1-2,TRBV27,TRBD1,CASSPGTGDGGYTF,TGTGCCAGCAGTCCCGGGACAGGGGATGGGGGCTACACCTTC
.,TRBJ1-4,TRBV7-2,.,CASGSRGDSNEKLFF,TGTGCCAGCGGATCGCGAGGGGACTCCAATGAAAAACTGTTTTTT
.,TRBJ1-2,TRBV7-4,TRBD1,CASSGDRGVGYYGYTF,TGTGCCAGCAGCGGGGACAGGGGAGTGGGGTACTATGGCTACACCTTC
.,TRBJ2-7,TRBV2,TRBD1,CASSASPDRGLVDEQYF,TGTGCCAGCAGCGCCTCCCCCGACAGGGGGCTAGTCGACGAGCAGTACTTC
.,TRBJ2-1,TRBV20-1,TRBD2,CSASELADFYNEQFF,TGCAGTGCTAGTGAACTAGCGGATTTTTACAATGAGCAGTTCTTC
.,TRBJ2-5,TRBV5-1,.,CASSGGSGETQYF,TGCGCCAGCAGCGGGGGGAGCGGTGAGACCCAGTACTTC
.,TRBJ1-3,TRBV29-1,TRBD1,CSVEVTGAGNTIYF,TGCAGCGTTGAGGTGACAGGGGCTGGAAACACCATATATTTT
.,TRBJ2-7,TRBV28,.,CASVPGTAGSYEQYF,TGTGCCAGCGTTCCCGGGACTGCGGGATCATACGAGCAGTACTTC
.,TRBJ1-2,TRBV28,.,CASSFPGGRGYGYTF,TGTGCCAGCAGTTTTCCCGGGGGGCGCGGCTATGGCTACACCTTC
.,TRBJ2-3,TRBV7-9,TRBD2,CASSLAGTSGSDTQYF,TGTGCCAGCAGCTTAGCCGGGACTAGCGGATCAGATACGCAGTATTTT
.,TRBJ1-1,TRBV28,TRBD1,CASGTGALIGTEAFF,TGTGCCAGCGGAACAGGGGCTCTTATCGGAACTGAAGCTTTCTTT
.,TRBJ2-2,TRBV10-2,.,CASSDRGSTGELFF,TGCGCCAGCAGTGATCGGGGATCCACCGGGGAGCTGTTTTTT
.,TRBJ2-5,TRBV5-1,TRBD2,CASSPGTSSSETQYF,TGCGCCAGCAGCCCCGGGACTAGTTCGTCCGAGACCCAGTACTTC
.,TRBJ1-2,TRBV20-1,.,CSARANYGYTF,TGCAGTGCTAGGGCCAACTATGGCTACACCTTC
.,TRBJ1-6,TRBV28,.,CASSKDRYNSPLHF,TGTGCCAGCAGCAAGGACAGATATAATTCACCCCTCCACTTT
few,TRBJ2-4,TRBV21-1,.,CASSQIGRGGVRGAKNIQYF,TGTGCCAGCAGCCAGATCGGTCGAGGGGGCGTCCGAGGAGCCAAAAACATTCAGTACTTC
.,TRBJ1-3,TRBV3-1/TRBV3-2,TRBD1,CASSQGVPTGTGNTIYF,TGTGCCAGCAGCCAAGGGGTACCGACAGGGACTGGAAACACCATATATTTT
.,TRBJ2-5,TRBV3-1/TRBV3-2,.,CASSQEASLQETQYF,TGTGCCAGCAGCCAAGAGGCCAGTTTGCAAGAGACCCAGTACTTC
.,TRBJ1-1,TRBV27,.,CASSEEGTQNTEAFF,TGTGCCAGCAGCGAGGAGGGAACCCAGAACACTGAAGCTTTCTTT
.,TRBJ1-4,TRBV14,TRBD1,CASRLTGTEKLFF,TGTGCCAGCAGATTGACAGGGACTGAAAAACTGTTTTTT
.,TRBJ1-3,TRBV5-1,TRBD1,CASSPAGQGHSGNTIYF,TGCGCCAGCAGCCCCGCCGGACAGGGCCACTCTGGAAACACCATATATTTT
.,TRBJ1-1,TRBV2,.,CASSRRGNTEAFF,TGTGCCAGCAGTAGACGGGGGAACACTGAAGCTTTCTTT
.,TRBJ1-5,TRBV7-9,TRBD1,CASSHGQGEQPQHF,TGTGCCAGCAGCCATGGACAGGGGGAACAGCCCCAGCATTTT
.,TRBJ1-1,TRBV30,.,CAWRSPGLWWSEAFF,TGTGCCTGGAGGTCCCCGGGACTGTGGTGGTCTGAAGCTTTCTTT
.,TRBJ2-7,TRBV27,.,CASSGRDPPYEQYF,TGTGCCAGCAGTGGGCGGGATCCGCCCTACGAGCAGTACTTC
.,TRBJ1-5,TRBV7-2,.,CASSPRAGGGNQPQHF,TGTGCCAGCAGCCCGAGAGCCGGGGGGGGCAATCAGCCCCAGCATTTT
few,TRBJ2-3,TRBV5-1,TRBD2,CASSFSGSGKDTQYF,TGCGCCAGCAGCTTTAGCGGGAGTGGGAAAGATACGCAGTATTTT
.,TRBJ1-4,TRBV11-1,.,CASSSYAGSGKLFF,TGTGCCAGCAGCTCCTACGCGGGTAGCGGAAAACTGTTTTTT
.,TRBJ2-1,TRBV28,TRBD2,CASTSGGAVFNEQFF,TGTGCCAGCACCTCCGGGGGGGCGGTTTTCAATGAGCAGTTCTTC
.,TRBJ1-2,TRBV5-1,TRBD1,CASSSLTGQDNYGYTF,TGCGCCAGCAGCTCCTTGACGGGACAGGATAACTATGGCTACACCTTC
.,TRBJ2-5,TRBV5-6,TRBD2,CASSFLTSGGGPLETQYF,TGTGCCAGCAGCTTTTTAACTAGCGGGGGGGGCCCGTTAGAGACCCAGTACTTC
.,TRBJ1-2,TRBV6-5,.,CASSYGSDTAKYGYTF,TGTGCCAGCAGTTACGGTTCCGATACAGCAAAATATGGCTACACCTTC
few,TRBJ1-2,TRBV5-1,TRBD1,CASSFQGDGYTF,TGCGCCAGCAGCTTTCAGGGGGATGGCTACACCTTC
.,TRBJ2-1,TRBV7-2,TRBD2,CASSLTSGGVFLGNEQFF,TGTGCCAGCAGCCTGACTAGCGGGGGGGTCTTTCTGGGGAATGAGCAGTTCTTC
.,TRBJ2-3,TRBV5-1,.,CASSLGGATSTDTQYF,TGCGCCAGCAGCTTGGGGGGAGCTACCTCCACAGATACGCAGTATTTT
.,TRBJ2-5,TRBV20-1,.,CSASDQETQYF,TGCAGTGCCAGCGACCAAGAGACCCAGTACTTC
.,TRBJ1-2,TRBV9,.,CASSVGSQPFGGYTF,TGTGCCAGCAGCGTAGGCTCACAACCCTTCGGGGGCTACACCTTC
.,TRBJ1-1,TRBV28,.,CASSLGTSFEAFF,TGTGCCAGCAGTTTGGGGACATCTTTTGAAGCTTTCTTT
.,TRBJ2-3,TRBV30,.,CAWSVPPGSPSMDTQYF,TGTGCCTGGAGTGTACCCCCTGGGAGTCCTAGCATGGATACGCAGTATTTT
.,TRBJ1-1,TRBV4-1,TRBD1,CASSPGQGTNTEAFF,TGCGCCAGCAGCCCGGGACAGGGGACCAACACTGAAGCTTTCTTT